The sequence of this TCR beta chain was determined in a study of shared clonotypes between healthy human individuals. Study as a whole: Every donor yielded three CD4 naive, three CD4 memory, two CD8 naive and one CD8 memory plate.

Splitting of each subset's genomic DNA was done evenly across several immunoSEQ plates. Per the original methods: With immunoSEQ giving junction-only sequences and no quality scores, filtering differed. TCRdb's table, derived via immunoSEQ multiplex PCR, lists solely in-frame clones and lacks some. That table supplies the V and J calls and clone size; D and trimming were determined from the DNA. The repertoire holds around 2.5 million clones, over 85% seen once, with approximately 0.36% in the top ten. CDR3 length equals 15 residues. CDR1 and CDR2 (germline): SGHRS, YFSETQ. V lost 4 bases and J lost 2; bases outside the gene matches: 8.

This TCR came from a young man in good health. Some clones in this sample may be carry-over from other donors' samples. Sample: naive CD4+ T cells from PBMCs. The sample's subset: CD45RA+ positively selected. The chain is built from TRBV5-1 and TRBJ2-7; 8 bases map to TRBD1. This CDR3 reads CASSRRQGRTYEQYF. CDR3 DNA: TGCGCCAGCAGCCGTAGACAGGGGAGAACCTACGAGCAGTACTTC.